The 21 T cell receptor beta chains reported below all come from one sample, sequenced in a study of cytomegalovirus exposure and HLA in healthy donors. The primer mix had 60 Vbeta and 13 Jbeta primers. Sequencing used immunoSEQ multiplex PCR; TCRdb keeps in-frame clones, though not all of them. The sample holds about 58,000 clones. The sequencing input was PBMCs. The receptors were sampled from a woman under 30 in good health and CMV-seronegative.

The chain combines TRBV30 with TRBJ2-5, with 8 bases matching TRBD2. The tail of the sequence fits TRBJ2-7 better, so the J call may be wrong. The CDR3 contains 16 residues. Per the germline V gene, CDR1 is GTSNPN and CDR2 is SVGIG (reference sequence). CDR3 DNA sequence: TGTGCCTGGAGGCACAAACTAGCGGACCCGAACTACGAGCAGTACTTC. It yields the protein CAWRHKLADPNYEQYF.

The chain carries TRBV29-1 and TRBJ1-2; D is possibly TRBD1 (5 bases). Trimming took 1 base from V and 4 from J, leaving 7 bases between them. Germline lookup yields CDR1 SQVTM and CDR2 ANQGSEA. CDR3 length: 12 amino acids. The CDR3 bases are TGCAGCGTTGAAGTGGGGGGCTATGGCTACACCTTC. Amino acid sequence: CSVEVGGYGYTF.

The CDR3 sequence is CASSYGLQETQYF. The CDR3 nucleotides are TGTGCCAGCAGTTACGGACTCCAAGAGACCCAGTACTTC. This chain uses TRBV6-5 with TRBJ2-5; D is possibly TRBD2 (5 bases). The CDR3 is 13 residues long. The germline V gene has CDR1 MNHEY and CDR2 SVGAGI. The V and J ends lost 2 bases and 1 base respectively, with 5 bases between them.

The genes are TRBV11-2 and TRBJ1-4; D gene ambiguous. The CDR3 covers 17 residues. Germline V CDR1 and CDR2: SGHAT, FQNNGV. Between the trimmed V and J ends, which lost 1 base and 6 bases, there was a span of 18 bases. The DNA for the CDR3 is TGTGCCAGCAGCTTAGTCGGTGGAGGTCCAGTAGATGAAAAACTGTTTTTT. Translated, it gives CASSLVGGGPVDEKLFF.

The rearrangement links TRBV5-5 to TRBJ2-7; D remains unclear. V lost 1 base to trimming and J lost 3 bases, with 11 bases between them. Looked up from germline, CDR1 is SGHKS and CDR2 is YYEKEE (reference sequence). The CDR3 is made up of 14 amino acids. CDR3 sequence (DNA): TGTGCCAGCAGCTTGCAGGCCAGCTTCTACGAGCAGTACTTC. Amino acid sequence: CASSLQASFYEQYF.

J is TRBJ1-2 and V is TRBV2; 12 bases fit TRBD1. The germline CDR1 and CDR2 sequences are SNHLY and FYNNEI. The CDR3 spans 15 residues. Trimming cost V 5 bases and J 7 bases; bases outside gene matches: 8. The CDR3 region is CASSPGTGGVRGYTF. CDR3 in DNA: TGTGCCAGCAGTCCCGGGACAGGGGGCGTCCGTGGCTACACCTTC.

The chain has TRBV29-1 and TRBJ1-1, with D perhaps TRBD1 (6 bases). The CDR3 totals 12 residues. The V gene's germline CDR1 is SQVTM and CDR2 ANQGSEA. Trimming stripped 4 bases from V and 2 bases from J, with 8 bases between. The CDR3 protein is CSVVGGNTEAFF. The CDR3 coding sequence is TGCAGCGTTGTAGGGGGAAACACTGAAGCTTTCTTT.

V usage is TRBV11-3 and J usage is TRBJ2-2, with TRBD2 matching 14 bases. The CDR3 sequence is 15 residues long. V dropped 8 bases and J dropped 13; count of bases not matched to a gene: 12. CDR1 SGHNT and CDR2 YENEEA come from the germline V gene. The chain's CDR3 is CASSPGLAGEITLFF. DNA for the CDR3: TGTGCCAGCTCCCCGGGACTAGCGGGAGAGATCACGCTGTTTTTT.

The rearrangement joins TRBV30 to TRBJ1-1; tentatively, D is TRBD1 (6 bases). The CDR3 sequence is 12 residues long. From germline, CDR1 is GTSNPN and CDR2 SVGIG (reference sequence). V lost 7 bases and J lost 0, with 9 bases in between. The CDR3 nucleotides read TGTGCCTACGCAGGGGTGAACACTGAAGCTTTCTTT. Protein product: CAYAGVNTEAFF.

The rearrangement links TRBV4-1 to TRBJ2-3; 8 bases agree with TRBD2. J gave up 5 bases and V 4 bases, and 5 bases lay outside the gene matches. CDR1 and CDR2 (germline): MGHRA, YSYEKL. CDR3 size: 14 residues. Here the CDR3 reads CASSPGLARDTQYF. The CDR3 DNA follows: TGCGCCAGCAGCCCCGGACTAGCTAGAGATACGCAGTATTTT.

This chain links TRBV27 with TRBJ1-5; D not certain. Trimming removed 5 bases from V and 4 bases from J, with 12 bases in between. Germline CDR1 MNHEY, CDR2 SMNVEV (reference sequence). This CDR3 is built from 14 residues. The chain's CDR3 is CASSPGGLNQPQHF. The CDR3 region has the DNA TGTGCCAGCAGTCCCGGCGGTCTAAATCAGCCCCAGCATTTT.

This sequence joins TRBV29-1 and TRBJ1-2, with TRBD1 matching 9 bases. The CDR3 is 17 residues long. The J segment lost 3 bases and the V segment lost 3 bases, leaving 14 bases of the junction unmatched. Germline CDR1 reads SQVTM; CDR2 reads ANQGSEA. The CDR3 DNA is TGCAGCGTTGAGAGCCTAGGACAGGGGTTAGTGGACTATGGCTACACCTTC. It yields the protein CSVESLGQGLVDYGYTF.

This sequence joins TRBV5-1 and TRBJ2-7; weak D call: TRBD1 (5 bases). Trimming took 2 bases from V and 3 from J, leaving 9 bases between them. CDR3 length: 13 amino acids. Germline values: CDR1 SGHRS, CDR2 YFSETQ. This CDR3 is CASSLQGDYEQYF. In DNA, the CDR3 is TGCGCCAGCAGCTTACAAGGGGACTACGAGCAGTACTTC.

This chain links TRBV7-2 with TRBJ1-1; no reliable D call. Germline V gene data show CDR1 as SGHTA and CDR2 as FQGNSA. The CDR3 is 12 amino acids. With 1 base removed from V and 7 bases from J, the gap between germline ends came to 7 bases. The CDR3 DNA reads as TGTGCCAGCAGCTTAGACGAGGTTGAAGCTTTCTTT. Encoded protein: CASSLDEVEAFF. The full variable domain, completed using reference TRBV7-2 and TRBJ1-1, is GAGVSQSPSNKVTEKGKDVELRCDPISGHTALYWYRQSLGQGLEFLIYFQGNSAPDKSGLPSDRFSAERTGGSVSTLTIQRTQQEDSAVYLCASSLDEVEAFFGQGTRLTVV.

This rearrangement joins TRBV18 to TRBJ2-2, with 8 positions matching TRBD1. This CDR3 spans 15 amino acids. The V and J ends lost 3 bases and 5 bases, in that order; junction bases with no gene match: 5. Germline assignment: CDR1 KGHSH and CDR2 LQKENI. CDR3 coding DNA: TGTGCCAGCTCACCGCAATGGACAGGGACCGGGGAGCTGTTTTTT. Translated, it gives CASSPQWTGTGELFF.

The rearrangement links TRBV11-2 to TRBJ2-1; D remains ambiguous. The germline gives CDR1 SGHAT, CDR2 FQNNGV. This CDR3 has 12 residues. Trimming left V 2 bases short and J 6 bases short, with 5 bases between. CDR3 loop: CASSLSLNEQFF. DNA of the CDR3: TGTGCCAGCAGCTTATCCCTCAATGAGCAGTTCTTC.

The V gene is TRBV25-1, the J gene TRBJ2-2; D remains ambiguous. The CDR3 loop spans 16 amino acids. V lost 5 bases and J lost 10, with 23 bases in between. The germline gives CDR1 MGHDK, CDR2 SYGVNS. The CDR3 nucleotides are TGTGCCAGCAGTCCTCCGCGGCAGTCGGTGACCCCGGAGCTGTTTTTT. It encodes CASSPPRQSVTPELFF. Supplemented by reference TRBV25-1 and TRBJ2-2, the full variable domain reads EADIYQTPRYLVIGTGKKITLECSQTMGHDKMYWYQQDPGMELHLIHYSYGVNSTEKGDLSSESTVSRIRTEHFPLTLESARPSHTSQYLCASSPPRQSVTPELFFGEGSRLTVL.

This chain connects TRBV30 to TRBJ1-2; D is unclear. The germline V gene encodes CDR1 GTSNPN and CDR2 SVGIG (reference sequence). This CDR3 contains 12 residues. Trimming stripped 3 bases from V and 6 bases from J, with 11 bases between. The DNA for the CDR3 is TGTGCCTGGAGCAGAGTAGCAAATGGCTACACCTTC. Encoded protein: CAWSRVANGYTF.

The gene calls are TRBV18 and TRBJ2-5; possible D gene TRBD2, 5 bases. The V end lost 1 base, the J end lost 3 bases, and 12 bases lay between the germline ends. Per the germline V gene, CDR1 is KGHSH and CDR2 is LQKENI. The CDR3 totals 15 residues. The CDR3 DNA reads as TGTGCCAGCTCACCACTGGGGAGTTGGAAAGAGACCCAGTACTTC. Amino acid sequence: CASSPLGSWKETQYF.

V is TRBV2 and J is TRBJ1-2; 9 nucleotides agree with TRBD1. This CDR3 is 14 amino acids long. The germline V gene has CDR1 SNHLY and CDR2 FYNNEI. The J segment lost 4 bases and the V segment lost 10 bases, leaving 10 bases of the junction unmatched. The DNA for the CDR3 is TGTGCCAATACACGGGACAGGGCAGCCTATGGCTACACCTTC. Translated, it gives CANTRDRAAYGYTF. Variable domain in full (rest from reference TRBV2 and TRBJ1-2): EPEVTQTPSHQVTQMGQEVILRCVPISNHLYFYWYRQILGQKVEFLVSFYNNEISEKSEIFDDQFSVERPDGSNFTLKIRSTKLEDSAMYFCANTRDRAAYGYTFGSGTRLTVV.

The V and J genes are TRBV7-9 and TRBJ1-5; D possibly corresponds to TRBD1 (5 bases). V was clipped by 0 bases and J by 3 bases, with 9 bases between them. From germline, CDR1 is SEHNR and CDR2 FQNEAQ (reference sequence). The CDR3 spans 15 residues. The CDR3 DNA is TGTGCCAGCAGCTTAGCATCAGGGTTCAATCAGCCCCAGCATTTT. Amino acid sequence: CASSLASGFNQPQHF.